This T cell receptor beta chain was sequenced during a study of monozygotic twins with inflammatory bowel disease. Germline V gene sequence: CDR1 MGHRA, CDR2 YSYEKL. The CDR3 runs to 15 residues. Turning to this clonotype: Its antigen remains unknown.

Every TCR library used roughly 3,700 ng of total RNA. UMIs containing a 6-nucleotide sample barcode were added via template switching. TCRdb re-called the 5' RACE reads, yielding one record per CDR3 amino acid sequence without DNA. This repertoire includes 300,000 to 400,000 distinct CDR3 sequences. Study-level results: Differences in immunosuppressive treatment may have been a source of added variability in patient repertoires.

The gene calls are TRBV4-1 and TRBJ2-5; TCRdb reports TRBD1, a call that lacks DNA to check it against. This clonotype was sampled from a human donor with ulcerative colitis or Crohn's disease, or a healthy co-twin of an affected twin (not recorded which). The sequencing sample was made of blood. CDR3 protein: CASSQLGQGRETQYF.